Here is one T cell receptor beta chain with its context. The antigen remains unidentified. The CDR3 runs to 13 residues. V dropped 6 bases and J dropped 4 bases, with 16 bases sitting between them. Germline CDR1 is DFQATT and CDR2 is SNEGSKA (reference sequence). MiXCR was run by TCRdb on the 5' RACE reads, yielding one entry per CDR3 protein. The data hold approximately 7,800 distinct CDR3 sequences, with around 8.4% observed a single time. The data belong to a study of spatial heterogeneity in lung cancer. This sample's time point: sample taken at primary tumor resection. The study sequenced unsorted whole RNA from tumor, nontumor lung or frozen PBMC. Study-wide findings and caveats: Tumor mutation count correlated with how many alpha and beta TCRs expanded intratumorally.

This chain uses TRBV20-1 with TRBJ2-7; D assignment may be TRBD1 or TRBD2 (5 bases each). This TCR was recovered from a male donor with early-stage non-small cell lung cancer. The sample in question was lung tumor tissue, obtained at surgery. CDR3 DNA sequence: TGCAGTGCAACTGGGGCTGGGAGATACGAGCAGTACTTC. Translating gives CSATGAGRYEQYF.